This entry lists 3 T cell receptor beta chains sequenced from one sample in a study of shared clonotypes between healthy human individuals. Data came from immunoSEQ multiplex PCR; TCRdb stores just in-frame clones and leaves some out. The sample shows approximately 1,500,000 clones, approximately 97% of them seen only once. Sample: naive CD4+ T cells sorted from blood. Subset noted: CD45RA+ positively selected. These receptors all come from a man aged 30 to 39 in good health.

The chain joins TRBV28 to TRBJ1-5, with 8 bases fitting TRBD1. The V gene's germline CDR1 is MDHEN and CDR2 SYDVKM. V lost 3 bases and J lost 5; bases outside the gene matches: 6. This CDR3 contains 15 residues. CDR3: CASSFGDRSYQPQHF. DNA for the CDR3: TGTGCCAGCAGTTTTGGGGACAGGAGCTATCAGCCCCAGCATTTT.

Details on this clone: In the same sample, other DNA sequences code for this CDR3. This chain joins TRBV10-1 and TRBJ2-1, with D hard to call. The CDR3 has 15 residues. Trimming removed 6 bases at V and 0 bases at J, with 12 bases between. Germline CDR1 is WNHNN and CDR2 is SYGVQD (reference sequence). The CDR3 bases are TGCGCCAGCAGCGTAGGGCCGAGCTCCTACAATGAGCAGTTCTTC. Its translation: CASSVGPSSYNEQFF.

This sequence joins TRBV6-1 and TRBJ1-2; a weak D match, TRBD1 (6 bases). Per the germline V gene, CDR1 is MNHNS and CDR2 is SASEGT. The CDR3 contains 14 residues. V dropped 2 bases and J dropped 4 bases, with 11 bases sitting between them. This CDR3 reads CASSERDKSYGYTF. In nucleotides, the CDR3 is TGTGCCAGCAGTGAAAGGGACAAATCCTATGGCTACACCTTC.